These 29 T cell receptor beta chains originate from one sample sequenced in a study of shared clonotypes between healthy human individuals. TCRdb's table, derived via immunoSEQ multiplex PCR, lists solely in-frame clones and lacks some. The sample has more than 2,000,000 clones, roughly 92% seen once. The sample taken for sequencing was naive CD4+ T cells sorted from blood. This sample's subset: CD45RA+ positively selected. These receptors came from a man aged 18 to 30 in good health.

The chain carries TRBV2 and TRBJ1-2, with D tentatively TRBD1 (5 bases). CDR1 and CDR2 (germline): SNHLY, FYNNEI. V was clipped by 8 bases and J by 1 base, with 17 bases between them. The CDR3 contains 15 residues. The CDR3 sequence: CASSFPGPNNYGYTF. The DNA of the CDR3 is TGTGCCAGCTCCTTTCCGGGACCTAATAACTATGGCTACACCTTC.

In regard to this clone: The sample carries other DNA sequences with the same CDR3. The rearrangement joins TRBV6-5 to TRBJ1-2; no clear D gene. The CDR3 is 12 residues long. Germline V gene sequence: CDR1 MNHEY, CDR2 SVGAGI. With 0 bases removed from V and 6 bases from J, the gap between germline ends came to 5 bases. CDR3 DNA: TGTGCCAGCAGTTACTCAGGGAATGGCTACACCTTC. Translated, it gives CASSYSGNGYTF.

V is TRBV11-2 and J is TRBJ2-2; a possible D gene is TRBD2 (5 bases). The V gene's germline CDR1 is SGHAT and CDR2 FQNNGV. This CDR3 has 15 residues. Trimming pared 2 bases from V and 5 bases from J, leaving 12 bases between. Here the CDR3 reads CASSLTPVATGELFF. CDR3 nucleotides: TGTGCCAGCAGCTTAACCCCCGTAGCGACCGGGGAGCTGTTTTTT.

The chain employs TRBV9 and TRBJ1-5; no reliable D call. The CDR3 consists of 13 residues. Trimming left V 3 bases short and J 6 bases short, with 10 bases between. Germline V gene sequence: CDR1 SGDLS, CDR2 YYNGEE. The CDR3 bases are TGTGCCAGCAGCGATGGGGAAAGTCAGCCCCAGCATTTT. Its translation: CASSDGESQPQHF. The variable domain in full, completed from reference TRBV9 and TRBJ1-5, reads DSGVTQTPKHLITATGQRVTLRCSPRSGDLSVYWYQQSLDQGLQFLIQYYNGEERAKGNILERFSAQQFPDLHSELNLSSLELGDSALYFCASSDGESQPQHFGDGTRLSIL.

J is TRBJ1-1 and V is TRBV4-1; no clear D. The CDR3 length is 16 residues. Per germline, CDR1 MGHRA and CDR2 YSYEKL. With 0 bases removed from V and 6 bases from J, the gap between germline ends came to 17 bases. The DNA for the CDR3 is TGCGCCAGCAGCCAAGATGGAACAGTGGGGAGCGCTGAAGCTTTCTTT. It is translated as CASSQDGTVGSAEAFF.

The genes are TRBV7-2 and TRBJ1-1; no firm D call. The CDR3 runs 14 residues. V lost 5 bases and J 5 bases, leaving 15 bases between the germline ends. The germline V gene encodes CDR1 SGHTA and CDR2 FQGNSA. This CDR3 reads CASSRRMRRTEAFF. CDR3 bases: TGTGCCAGCAGCCGCCGGATGCGTCGGACTGAAGCTTTCTTT.

This clone turned up a few times. The rearrangement links TRBV28 to TRBJ1-5, with D tentatively TRBD1 (6 bases). Germline assignment: CDR1 MDHEN and CDR2 SYDVKM. The CDR3 has 14 residues. V was clipped by 4 bases and J by 0 bases, with 7 bases between them. DNA for the CDR3: TGTGCCAGCAGTTGGACAGTTAGCAATCAGCCCCAGCATTTT. It codes for CASSWTVSNQPQHF.

The chain combines TRBV7-3 with TRBJ1-5; unclear D gene. Trimming pared 0 bases from V and 4 bases from J, leaving 10 bases between. In germline, CDR1 is SGHTA, CDR2 FQGTGA. The CDR3 has 15 residues. The CDR3 bases are TGTGCCAGCAGCTTAACGTTGAAGGTAAATCAGCCCCAGCATTTT. This sequence encodes CASSLTLKVNQPQHF.

The gene calls are TRBV14 and TRBJ1-1; 7 bases map to TRBD1. Trimming at V came to 6 bases and at J to 10 bases, leaving 14 bases not matched to a gene. Germline values: CDR1 SGHDN, CDR2 FVKESK. The CDR3 contains 14 residues. DNA for the CDR3: TGTGCCAGCAGTCCAGGGGGTAAAGGGGCCCGAGCTTTCTTT. Translation: CASSPGGKGARAFF.

The chain carries TRBV5-4 and TRBJ1-2, with D possibly TRBD1 on 5 matching bases. The CDR3 is 15 amino acids. Trimming cost V 1 base and J 9 bases, with 19 bases left between them. The germline V gene encodes CDR1 SGHNT and CDR2 YYREEE (reference sequence). The CDR3 nucleotides read TGTGCCAGCAGCTTGCAAGGGACCCAGGTTATTCGCTACACCTTC. This translates into CASSLQGTQVIRYTF.

The V gene is TRBV18, the J gene TRBJ1-2, with 9 positions matching TRBD1. V lost 3 bases and J lost 6; bases outside the gene matches: 8. The germline gives CDR1 KGHSH, CDR2 LQKENI. CDR3 length: 15 amino acids. CDR3 nucleotide sequence: TGTGCCAGCTCACCCCTCACAGGGGGCGAAGATGGCTACACCTTC. As protein: CASSPLTGGEDGYTF.

J is TRBJ1-1 and V is TRBV29-1, with D hard to call. The germline CDR1 and CDR2 sequences are SQVTM and ANQGSEA. The germline V and J ends were trimmed by 8 bases and 1 base, with 14 bases remaining between them. This CDR3 is built from 13 residues. This CDR3 reads CSSGRTANTEAFF. The CDR3 nucleotides are TGCAGCAGCGGCAGAACAGCGAACACTGAAGCTTTCTTT.

With regard to this clone: The same CDR3 arises from other DNA sequences in this sample as well. The chain uses TRBV5-1 and TRBJ2-2; no reliable D call. This CDR3 has 13 residues. The ends were cut back, 4 bases at V and 1 base at J, with 5 bases in the middle. Looked up from germline, CDR1 is SGHRS and CDR2 is YFSETQ. In DNA form, the CDR3 reads TGCGCCAGCAGCCCAGGGAACACCGGGGAGCTGTTTTTT. Amino acids: CASSPGNTGELFF.

The chain links TRBV7-2 to TRBJ2-7; TRBD2 might be the D (6 bases). This CDR3 has 15 amino acids. V was clipped by 6 bases and J by 4 bases, with 19 bases between them. CDR1 and CDR2 from the germline V gene are SGHTA and FQGNSA. The CDR3 DNA is TGTGCCAGCAGTCCCGCGGGGCGGGTTAGGTACGAGCAGTACTTC. Its protein is CASSPAGRVRYEQYF.

The chain recombines TRBV7-9 with TRBJ2-5, with TRBD2 as a possible D gene (7 bases). From germline, CDR1 is SEHNR and CDR2 FQNEAQ (reference sequence). CDR3 length: 16 residues. V dropped 5 bases and J dropped 4 bases, with 20 bases sitting between them. In DNA, the CDR3 is TGTGCCAGCAGCCTGTACGTCCGGGGGGCTGGAGAGACCCAGTACTTC. Protein product: CASSLYVRGAGETQYF.

V and J are TRBV7-2 and TRBJ2-3; 13 bases map to TRBD2. Germline-derived CDR1 and CDR2 are SGHTA and FQGNSA. J gave up 7 bases and V 4 bases, and 5 bases lay outside the gene matches. The CDR3 covers 15 residues. CDR3 loop: CASSYRTSGSYTQYF. In nucleotides, the CDR3 is TGTGCCAGCAGCTACCGGACTAGCGGGAGTTATACGCAGTATTTT.

J is TRBJ1-1 and V is TRBV6-1; the match to TRBD1 covers 7 bases. With V trimmed by 4 bases and J by 7 bases, 3 bases remained unmatched. Germline V gene lookup returns CDR1 MNHNS and CDR2 SASEGT. This CDR3 spans 12 amino acids. CDR3 protein: CASSVRQGEAFF. For the CDR3, the DNA is TGTGCCAGCAGTGTGCGACAGGGTGAAGCTTTCTTT.

J is TRBJ1-2 and V is TRBV18; D is undetermined. Germline CDR1 reads KGHSH; CDR2 reads LQKENI. There are 13 residues in the CDR3. V shed 4 bases and J shed 7 bases, with 13 bases lying between them. The CDR3 protein is CASSHDRTFGYTF. CDR3 DNA: TGTGCCAGCTCACACGACCGCACCTTTGGCTACACCTTC.

The chain combines TRBV25-1 with TRBJ1-5, with a possible D match to TRBD1 (5 bases). The CDR3 extends over 15 amino acids. Deletions cut 4 bases from V and 3 bases from J, with 13 bases between. CDR1 is MGHDK, CDR2 SYGVNS, per germline. The CDR3 is CASSGSGLLNQPQHF. As DNA, the CDR3 is TGTGCCAGCAGTGGATCGGGACTCCTCAATCAGCCCCAGCATTTT.

The gene calls are TRBV27 and TRBJ1-4; D gene uncertain. Germline CDR1 reads MNHEY; CDR2 reads SMNVEV (reference sequence). V shed 7 bases and J shed 5 bases, with 14 bases lying between them. The CDR3 length is 14 residues. The DNA of the CDR3 is TGTGCCAGCAACCAGACGGATACAAATGAAAAACTGTTTTTT. Translating gives CASNQTDTNEKLFF.

This clone was seen just once. V gene TRBV18 combines with J gene TRBJ1-5; D is perhaps TRBD1 (5 bases). The CDR3 extends over 17 amino acids. Trimming stripped 1 base from V and 8 bases from J, with 21 bases between. The germline V gene encodes CDR1 KGHSH and CDR2 LQKENI. The CDR3 here is CASSPRREGRVSEPQHF. In nucleotides, the CDR3 is TGTGCCAGCTCACCACGGAGAGAGGGGCGGGTAAGTGAGCCCCAGCATTTT.

The gene calls are TRBV9 and TRBJ2-3; weak D call: TRBD2 (5 bases). This CDR3 region has 16 residues. Deletions cut 2 bases from V and 2 bases from J, with 15 bases between. CDR1 SGDLS and CDR2 YYNGEE come from the germline V gene. The chain's CDR3 is CASSVREQLPTDTQYF. The CDR3 region has the DNA TGTGCCAGCAGCGTGAGGGAACAGCTACCCACAGATACGCAGTATTTT.

The V gene is TRBV28, the J gene TRBJ2-5; D is perhaps TRBD2 (5 bases). V was shortened by 3 bases and J by 1 base, with 12 bases between the two germline ends. The CDR3 is made up of 15 amino acids. Germline V gene lookup returns CDR1 MDHEN and CDR2 SYDVKM. The CDR3 nucleotides read TGTGCCAGCAGTTTTCGTATGCTAGCCCAAGAGACCCAGTACTTC. It encodes CASSFRMLAQETQYF.

The rearrangement links TRBV19 to TRBJ2-7; 7 nucleotides line up with TRBD2. The germline CDR1 and CDR2 sequences are LNHDA and SQIVND (reference sequence). V shed 6 bases, J shed 4 bases, and the junction held 9 bases outside the gene matches. The CDR3 runs to 14 residues. CDR3 coding DNA: TGTGCCAGTAGCACCGGGACTAATCAATACGAGCAGTACTTC. It yields the protein CASSTGTNQYEQYF.

The V and J genes are TRBV5-1 and TRBJ1-2, with 9 bases identical to TRBD1. This CDR3 contains 15 residues. Trimming took 1 base from V and 6 from J; bases not matched to a gene: 7. Germline CDR1 is SGHRS and CDR2 is YFSETQ. The CDR3 region has the DNA TGCGCCAGCAGCTTGTCCGGGGACAGGGTCGATGGCTACACCTTC. Its protein product is CASSLSGDRVDGYTF.

The chain employs TRBV11-2 and TRBJ2-5; TRBD2 agrees at 13 bases. The CDR3 runs 16 residues. CDR1 SGHAT and CDR2 FQNNGV come from the germline V gene. V was clipped by 1 base and J by 5 bases; unmatched bases: 4. Here the CDR3 reads CASSLGGLAGDETQYF. The CDR3 region has the DNA TGTGCCAGCAGCTTAGGCGGACTAGCGGGAGACGAGACCCAGTACTTC.

The chain carries TRBV5-1 and TRBJ2-7, with D tentatively TRBD2 (6 bases). Per germline, CDR1 SGHRS and CDR2 YFSETQ. This CDR3 has 15 residues. The V and J ends lost 3 bases and 2 bases respectively, with 15 bases between them. CDR3: CASSSFGGTTYEQYF. The CDR3 DNA reads TGCGCCAGCAGCTCATTTGGGGGGACCACCTACGAGCAGTACTTC.

This clone was detected only once. At the DNA level, this CDR3 is encoded by other sequences in the same sample as well. This chain connects TRBV27 to TRBJ2-1; 14 bases align to TRBD2. CDR1 and CDR2 from the germline V gene are MNHEY and SMNVEV (reference sequence). The V segment lost 6 bases and the J segment 7 bases; nucleotides outside the gene matches: 2. The CDR3 runs to 14 residues. The CDR3 DNA reads as TGTGCCAGCAGGACTAGCGGGGGGGGGAATGAGCAGTTCTTC. It translates to CASRTSGGGNEQFF.

The rearrangement uses TRBV5-1 and TRBJ2-7, with TRBD2 identical over 11 bases. The V gene end was trimmed by 0 bases and the J gene end by 6 bases; junction bases not matched to a gene: 8. Germline V gene lookup returns CDR1 SGHRS and CDR2 YFSETQ. The CDR3 sequence is 16 residues long. The chain's CDR3 is CASSLGLAGLRVEQYF. The CDR3 DNA follows: TGCGCCAGCAGCTTGGGACTAGCGGGACTAAGGGTCGAGCAGTACTTC.